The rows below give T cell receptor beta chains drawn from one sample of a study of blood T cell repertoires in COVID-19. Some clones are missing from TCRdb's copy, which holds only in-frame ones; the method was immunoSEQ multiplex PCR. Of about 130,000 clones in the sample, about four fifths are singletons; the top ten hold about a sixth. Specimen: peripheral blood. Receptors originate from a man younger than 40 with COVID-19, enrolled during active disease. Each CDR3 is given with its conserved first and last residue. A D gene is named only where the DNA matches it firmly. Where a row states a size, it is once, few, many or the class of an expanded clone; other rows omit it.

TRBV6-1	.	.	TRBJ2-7	CASSELTGQYF	TGTGCCAGCAGTGAACTAACAGGGCAGTACTTC
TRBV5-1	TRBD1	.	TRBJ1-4	CASSFQGATNEKLFF	TGCGCCAGCAGCTTTCAGGGGGCAACTAATGAAAAACTGTTTTTT
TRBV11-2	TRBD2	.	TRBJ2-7	CASSRSRGGGINEQYF	TGTGCCAGCAGCCGCTCCCGGGGCGGGGGGATCAACGAGCAGTACTTC
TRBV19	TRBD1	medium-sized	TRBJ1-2	CASSIPTGGYGYTF	TGTGCCAGTAGTATCCCCACAGGGGGATATGGCTACACCTTC
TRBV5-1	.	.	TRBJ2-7	CASSFDSRTYEQYF	TGCGCCAGCAGCTTTGATAGCCGTACCTACGAGCAGTACTTC
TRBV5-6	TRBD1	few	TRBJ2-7	CASSSRDRGIHEQYF	TGTGCCAGCAGCTCCCGGGACAGGGGAATCCACGAGCAGTACTTC
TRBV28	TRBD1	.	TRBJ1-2	CASSSYTGAHYGYTF	TGTGCCAGCAGCTCTTATACAGGGGCGCACTATGGCTACACCTTC
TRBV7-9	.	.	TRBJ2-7	CASSQDNSYEQYF	TGTGCCAGCAGCCAGGACAATTCCTACGAGCAGTACTTC
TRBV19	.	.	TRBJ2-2	CASSMRRGPNTGELFF	TGTGCCAGTAGTATGAGGAGGGGTCCTAACACCGGGGAGCTGTTTTTT
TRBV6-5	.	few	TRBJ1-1	CASRGSGPEAFF	TGTGCCAGCAGGGGAAGCGGACCTGAAGCTTTCTTT
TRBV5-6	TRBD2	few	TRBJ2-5	CASSLGAGPRQETQYF	TGTGCCAGCAGCTTGGGAGCGGGGCCCCGCCAAGAGACCCAGTACTTC
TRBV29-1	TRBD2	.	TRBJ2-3	CSATLAGSVDTQYF	TGCAGCGCCACTCTAGCGGGATCGGTAGATACGCAGTATTTT
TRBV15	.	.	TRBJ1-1	CATRDSPNTEAFF	TGTGCCACCAGGGACAGCCCAAACACTGAAGCTTTCTTT
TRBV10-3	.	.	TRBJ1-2	CAISESEGLGDGYTF	TGTGCCATCAGTGAGTCGGAGGGGCTAGGAGATGGCTACACCTTC
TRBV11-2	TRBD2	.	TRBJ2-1	CASSLLRGGYNEQFF	TGTGCCAGCAGCTTACTCCGGGGGGGGTACAATGAGCAGTTCTTC
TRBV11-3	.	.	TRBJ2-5	CASSMSSSGETQYF	TGTGCCAGCAGCATGTCTAGCAGCGGAGAGACCCAGTACTTC
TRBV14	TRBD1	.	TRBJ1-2	CASSRDSNYGYTF	TGTGCCAGCAGCCGGGACAGTAACTATGGCTACACCTTC
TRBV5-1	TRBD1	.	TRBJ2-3	CASSRWTGDYTAQYF	TGCGCCAGCAGCCGCTGGACAGGGGACTATACTGCGCAGTATTTT
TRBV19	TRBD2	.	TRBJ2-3	CASSNLAGDPTQYF	TGTGCCAGTAGTAACCTAGCGGGGGACCCTACGCAGTATTTT
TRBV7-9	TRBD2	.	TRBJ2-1	CASSLSSYGLALNNEQFF	TGTGCCAGCAGCTTATCTTCCTACGGACTAGCGCTCAACAATGAGCAGTTCTTC
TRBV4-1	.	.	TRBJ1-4	CASSHQRRATNEKLFF	TGCGCCAGCAGCCATCAACGACGGGCAACTAATGAAAAACTGTTTTTT
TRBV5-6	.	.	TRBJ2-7	CASSLGGGEQYF	TGTGCCAGCAGCTTGGGAGGGGGCGAGCAGTACTTC
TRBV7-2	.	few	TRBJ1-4	CASSLAPPEKLFF	TGTGCCAGCAGCTTGGCCCCTCCGGAAAAACTGTTTTTT
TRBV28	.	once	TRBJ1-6	CASSLGAKNSPLHF	TGTGCCAGCAGTTTAGGGGCGAAGAATTCACCCCTCCACTTT
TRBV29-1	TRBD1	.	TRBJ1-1	CSVVRDRGMYTEAFF	TGCAGCGTGGTACGGGACAGGGGAATGTACACTGAAGCTTTCTTT
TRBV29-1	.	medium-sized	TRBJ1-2	CSAVQETVRGYTF	TGCAGCGCGGTCCAGGAAACCGTTAGGGGCTACACCTTC
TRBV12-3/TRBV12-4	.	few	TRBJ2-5	CASSPAGRSIQYF	TGTGCCAGCAGTCCCGCGGGACGTTCTATCCAGTACTTC
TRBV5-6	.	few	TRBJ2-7	CASTGVAYEQYF	TGTGCCAGCACCGGGGTTGCCTACGAGCAGTACTTC
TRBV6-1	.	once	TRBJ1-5	CASSGAVILALSNQPQHF	TGTGCCAGCAGTGGGGCAGTAATTCTTGCGCTGAGCAATCAGCCCCAGCATTTT
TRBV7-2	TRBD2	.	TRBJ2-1	CASSLAASGGKNEQFF	TGTGCCAGCAGCTTAGCCGCTAGCGGGGGAAAGAATGAGCAGTTCTTC
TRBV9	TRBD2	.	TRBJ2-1	CASSVTSGSYNEQFF	TGTGCCAGCAGCGTAACTAGCGGGTCTTACAATGAGCAGTTCTTC
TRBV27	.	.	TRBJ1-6	CASSPKISSYNSPLHF	TGTGCCAGCAGTCCGAAGATTAGCTCCTATAATTCACCCCTCCACTTT
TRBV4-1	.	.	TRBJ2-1	CASSQVQAYNEQFF	TGCGCCAGCAGCCAAGTTCAGGCCTACAATGAGCAGTTCTTC
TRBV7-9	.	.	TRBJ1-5	CASSSGSLGDQPQHF	TGTGCCAGCAGCTCGGGGAGCTTGGGTGATCAGCCCCAGCATTTT